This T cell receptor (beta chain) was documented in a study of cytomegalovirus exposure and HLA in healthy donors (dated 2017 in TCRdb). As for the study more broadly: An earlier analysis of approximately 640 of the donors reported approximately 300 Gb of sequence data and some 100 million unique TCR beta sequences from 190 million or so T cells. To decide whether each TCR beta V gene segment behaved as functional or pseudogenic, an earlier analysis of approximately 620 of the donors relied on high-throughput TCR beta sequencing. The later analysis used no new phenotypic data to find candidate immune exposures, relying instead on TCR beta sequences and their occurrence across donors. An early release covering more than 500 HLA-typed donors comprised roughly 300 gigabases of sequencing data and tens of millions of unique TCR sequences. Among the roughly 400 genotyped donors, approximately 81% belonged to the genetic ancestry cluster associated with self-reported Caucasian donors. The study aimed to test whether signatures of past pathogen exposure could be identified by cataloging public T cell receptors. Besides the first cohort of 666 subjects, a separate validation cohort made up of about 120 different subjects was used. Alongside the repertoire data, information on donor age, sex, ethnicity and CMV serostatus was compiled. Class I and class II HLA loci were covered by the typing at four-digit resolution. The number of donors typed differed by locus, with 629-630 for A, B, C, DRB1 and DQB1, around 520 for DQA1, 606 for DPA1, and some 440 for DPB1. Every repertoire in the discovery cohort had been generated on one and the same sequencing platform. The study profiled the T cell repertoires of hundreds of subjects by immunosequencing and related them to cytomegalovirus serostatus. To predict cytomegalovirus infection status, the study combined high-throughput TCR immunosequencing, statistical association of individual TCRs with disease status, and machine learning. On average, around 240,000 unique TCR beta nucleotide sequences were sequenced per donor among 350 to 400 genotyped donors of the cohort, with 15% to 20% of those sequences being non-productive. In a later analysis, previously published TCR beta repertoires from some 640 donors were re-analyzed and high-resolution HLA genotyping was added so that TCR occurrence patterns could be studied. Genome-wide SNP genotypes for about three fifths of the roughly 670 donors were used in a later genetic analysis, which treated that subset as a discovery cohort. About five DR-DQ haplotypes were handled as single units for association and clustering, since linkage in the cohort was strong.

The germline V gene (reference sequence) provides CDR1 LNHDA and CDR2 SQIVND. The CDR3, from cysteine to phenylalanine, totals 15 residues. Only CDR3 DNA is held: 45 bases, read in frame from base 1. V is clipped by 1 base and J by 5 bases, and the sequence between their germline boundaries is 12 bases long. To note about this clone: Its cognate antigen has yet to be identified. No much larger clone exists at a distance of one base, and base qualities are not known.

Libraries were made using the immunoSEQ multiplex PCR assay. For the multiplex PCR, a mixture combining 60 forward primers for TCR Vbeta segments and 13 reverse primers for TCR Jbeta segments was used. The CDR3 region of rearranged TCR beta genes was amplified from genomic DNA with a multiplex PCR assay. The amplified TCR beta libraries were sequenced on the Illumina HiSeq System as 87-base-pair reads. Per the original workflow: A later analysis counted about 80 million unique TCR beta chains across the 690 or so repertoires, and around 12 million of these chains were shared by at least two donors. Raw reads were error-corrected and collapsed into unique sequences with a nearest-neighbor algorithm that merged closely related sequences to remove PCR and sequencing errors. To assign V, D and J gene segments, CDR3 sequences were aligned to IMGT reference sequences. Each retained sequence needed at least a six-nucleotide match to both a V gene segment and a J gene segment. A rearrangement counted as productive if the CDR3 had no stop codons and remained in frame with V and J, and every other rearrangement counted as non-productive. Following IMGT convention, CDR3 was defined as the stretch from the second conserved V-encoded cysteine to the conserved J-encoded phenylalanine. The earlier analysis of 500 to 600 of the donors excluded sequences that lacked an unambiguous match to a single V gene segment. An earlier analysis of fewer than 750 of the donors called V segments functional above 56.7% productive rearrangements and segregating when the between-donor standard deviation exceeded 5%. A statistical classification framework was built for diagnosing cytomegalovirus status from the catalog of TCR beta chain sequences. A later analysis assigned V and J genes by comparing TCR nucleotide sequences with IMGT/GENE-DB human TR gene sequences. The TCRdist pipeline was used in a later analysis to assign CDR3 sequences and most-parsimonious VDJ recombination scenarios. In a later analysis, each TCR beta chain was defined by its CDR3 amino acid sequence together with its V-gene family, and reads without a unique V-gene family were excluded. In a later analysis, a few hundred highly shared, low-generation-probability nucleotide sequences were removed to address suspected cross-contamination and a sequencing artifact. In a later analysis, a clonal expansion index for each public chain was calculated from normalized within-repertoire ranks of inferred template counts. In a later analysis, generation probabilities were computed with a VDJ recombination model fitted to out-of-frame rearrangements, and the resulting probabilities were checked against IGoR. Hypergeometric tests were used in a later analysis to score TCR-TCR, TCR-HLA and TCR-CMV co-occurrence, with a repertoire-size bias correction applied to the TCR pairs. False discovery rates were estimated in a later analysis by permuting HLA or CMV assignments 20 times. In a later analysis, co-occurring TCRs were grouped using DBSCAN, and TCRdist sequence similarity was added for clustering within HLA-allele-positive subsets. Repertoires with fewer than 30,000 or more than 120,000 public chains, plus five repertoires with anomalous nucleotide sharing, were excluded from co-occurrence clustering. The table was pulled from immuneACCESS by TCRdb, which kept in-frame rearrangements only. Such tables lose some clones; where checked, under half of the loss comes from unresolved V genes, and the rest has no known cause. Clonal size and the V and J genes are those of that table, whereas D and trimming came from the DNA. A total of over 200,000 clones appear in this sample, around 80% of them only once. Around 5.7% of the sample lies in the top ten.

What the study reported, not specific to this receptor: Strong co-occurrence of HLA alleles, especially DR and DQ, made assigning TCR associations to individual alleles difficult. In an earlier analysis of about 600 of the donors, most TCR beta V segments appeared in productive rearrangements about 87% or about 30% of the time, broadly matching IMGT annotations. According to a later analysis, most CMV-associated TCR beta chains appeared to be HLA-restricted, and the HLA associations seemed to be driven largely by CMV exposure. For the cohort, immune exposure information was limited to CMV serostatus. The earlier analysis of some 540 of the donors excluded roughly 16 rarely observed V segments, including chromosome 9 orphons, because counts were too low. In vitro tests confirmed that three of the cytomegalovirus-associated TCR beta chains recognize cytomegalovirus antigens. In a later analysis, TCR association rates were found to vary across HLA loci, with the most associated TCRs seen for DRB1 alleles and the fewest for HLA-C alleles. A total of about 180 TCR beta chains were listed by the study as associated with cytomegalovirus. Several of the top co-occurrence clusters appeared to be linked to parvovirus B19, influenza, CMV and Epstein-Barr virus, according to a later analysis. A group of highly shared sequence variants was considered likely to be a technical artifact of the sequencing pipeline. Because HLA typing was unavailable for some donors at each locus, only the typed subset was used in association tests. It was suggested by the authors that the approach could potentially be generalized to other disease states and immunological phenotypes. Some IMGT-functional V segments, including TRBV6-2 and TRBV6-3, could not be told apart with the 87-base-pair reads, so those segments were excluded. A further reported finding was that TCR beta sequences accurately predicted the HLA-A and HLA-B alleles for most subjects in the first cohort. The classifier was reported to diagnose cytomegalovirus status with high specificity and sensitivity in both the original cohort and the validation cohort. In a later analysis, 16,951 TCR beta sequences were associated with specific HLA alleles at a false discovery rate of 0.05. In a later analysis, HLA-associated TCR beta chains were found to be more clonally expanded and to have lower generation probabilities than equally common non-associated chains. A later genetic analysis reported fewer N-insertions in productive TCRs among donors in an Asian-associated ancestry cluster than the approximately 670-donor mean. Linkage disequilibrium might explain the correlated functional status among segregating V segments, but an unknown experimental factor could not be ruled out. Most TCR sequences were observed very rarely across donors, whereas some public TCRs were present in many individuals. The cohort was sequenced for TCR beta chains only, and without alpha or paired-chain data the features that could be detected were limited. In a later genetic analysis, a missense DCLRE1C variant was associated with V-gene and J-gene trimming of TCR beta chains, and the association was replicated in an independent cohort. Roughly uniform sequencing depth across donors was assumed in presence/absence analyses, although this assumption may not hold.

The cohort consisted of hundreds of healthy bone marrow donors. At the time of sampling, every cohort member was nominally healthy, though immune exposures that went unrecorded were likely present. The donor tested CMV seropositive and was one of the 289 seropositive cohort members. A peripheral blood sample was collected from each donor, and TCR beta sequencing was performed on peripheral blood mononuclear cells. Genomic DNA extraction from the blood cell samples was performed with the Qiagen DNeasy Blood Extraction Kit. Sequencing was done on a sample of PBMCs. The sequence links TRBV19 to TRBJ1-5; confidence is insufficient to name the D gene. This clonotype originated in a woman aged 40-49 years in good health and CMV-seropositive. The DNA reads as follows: TGTGCCAGTAGTATAGGAACGGGGAGCCATCAGCCCCAGCATTTT. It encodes CASSIGTGSHQPQHF.